This T cell receptor beta chain was captured by sequencing in a study of blood T cell repertoires in COVID-19. Per the original data handling: Amplification with reference gene primers provided the estimates of nucleated cell counts. Sequencing was performed with immunoSEQ multiplex PCR; in TCRdb, only in-frame clones are kept and a portion is missing. V, J and clone size derive from that table, while D and trimming were established from the DNA sequence. The sample holds roughly 31,000 clones, 85% to 90% seen once. This clone was observed a single time. The V gene lost 1 base and the J gene lost 3 bases, with 15 bases spanning the gap. The germline CDR1 and CDR2 sequences are SGHTA and FQGNSA. The CDR3 is made up of 16 amino acids.

The genes are TRBV7-2 and TRBJ1-1; a weak D match, TRBD1 (6 bases). The receptor was derived from a man between 60 and 75 years old with active COVID-19. Sequencing used peripheral blood. The CDR3 loop reads CASSLGPGEGDTEAFF. In nucleotides, the CDR3 is TGTGCCAGCAGCTTAGGGCCAGGGGAGGGGGACACTGAAGCTTTCTTT.